Each of the 14 T cell receptor beta chains below was sequenced from the same sample in a study of OX40 agonist ivuxolimab in advanced cancers. Profiling relied on immunoSEQ multiplex PCR, and the TCRdb table lists in-frame clones only, not all of them. The table lists some 75,000 clones, 70% to 90% of them singletons. The sequencing used CD4+ or CD8+ T cells sorted from blood, collected in a trial of the OX40 agonist ivuxolimab. The receptors stem from an adult with an advanced solid tumor such as melanoma, head and neck, liver or kidney cancer.

The CDR3 spells CASSLGAVIGNEQFF. CDR3 DNA: TGCGCCAGCAGCTTGGGGGCCGTGATCGGCAATGAGCAGTTCTTC. The chain carries TRBV5-1 and TRBJ2-1; D gene ambiguous. Deletions cut 0 bases from V and 6 bases from J, with 13 bases between. The CDR3 extends over 15 amino acids. CDR1 is SGHRS, CDR2 YFSETQ, per germline.

This chain links TRBV7-2 with TRBJ2-5; the D gene is possibly TRBD2 (6 bases). The CDR3 runs to 16 residues. From germline, CDR1 is SGHTA and CDR2 FQGNSA. Trimming took 2 bases from V and 2 from J, leaving 15 bases between them. The CDR3 sequence is CASSLRAGLAQETQYF. CDR3 coding DNA: TGTGCCAGCAGCTTACGGGCGGGACTCGCTCAAGAGACCCAGTACTTC.

The genes are TRBV29-1 and TRBJ1-2; D is undetermined. Germline CDR1 SQVTM, CDR2 ANQGSEA. Deletions cut 6 bases from V and 8 bases from J, with 16 bases between. This CDR3 has 12 residues. The CDR3 DNA reads TGCAGCGTCTCCGGACTTAAAGGAGGCTACACCTTC. As protein: CSVSGLKGGYTF.

V gene TRBV11-2 combines with J gene TRBJ2-6, with D possibly being TRBD1 (6 bases). Germline CDR1 reads SGHAT; CDR2 reads FQNNGV. Trimming removed 0 bases at V and 2 bases at J, with 8 bases between. The CDR3 covers 16 residues. The CDR3 here is CASSLDQGTGANVLTF. CDR3 bases: TGTGCCAGCAGCTTAGATCAGGGGACTGGGGCCAACGTCCTGACTTTC.

V is TRBV6-1 and J is TRBJ1-2, with D uncertain. Germline V lookup: CDR1 MNHNS, CDR2 SASEGT. The germline V and J ends were trimmed by 1 base and 5 bases, with 5 bases remaining between them. This CDR3 has 12 residues. The chain's CDR3 is CASSEEGYGYTF. CDR3 nucleotides: TGTGCCAGCAGTGAAGAAGGTTATGGCTACACCTTC.

The V gene is TRBV6-4, the J gene TRBJ2-3, with D tentatively TRBD2 (6 bases). V was clipped by 5 bases and J by 7 bases, with 13 bases between them. The CDR3 spans 13 residues. Per the germline V gene, CDR1 is MRHNA and CDR2 is SNTAGT. The CDR3: CASSTGTQNTQYF. The CDR3 DNA is TGTGCCAGCAGTACTGGGACTCAAAATACGCAGTATTTT.

The rearrangement joins TRBV5-1 to TRBJ2-6; 7 nucleotides align to TRBD1. CDR3 length: 18 residues. J lost 0 bases, V lost 4 bases, and 10 bases had no gene match. Germline CDR1 and CDR2: SGHRS and YFSETQ. The CDR3 here is CASSPGTVFFSGANVLTF. The CDR3 DNA reads TGCGCCAGCAGCCCAGGGACAGTCTTTTTCTCTGGGGCCAACGTCCTGACTTTC.

J is TRBJ2-3 and V is TRBV5-1; 8 bases agree with TRBD2. The CDR3 loop spans 18 amino acids. Germline V gene sequence: CDR1 SGHRS, CDR2 YFSETQ. The V segment lost 6 bases and the J segment 2 bases; nucleotides outside the gene matches: 17. DNA of the CDR3: TGCGCCAGCAACCCCGCGGGGGGCTTCAGGTCCCCCACAGATACGCAGTATTTT. Its protein product is CASNPAGGFRSPTDTQYF. Full variable domain (missing parts from reference TRBV5-1 and TRBJ2-3): KAGVTQTPRYLIKTRGQQVTLSCSPISGHRSVSWYQQTPGQGLQFLFEYFSETQRNKGNFPGRFSGRQFSNSRSEMNVSTLELGDSALYLCASNPAGGFRSPTDTQYFGPGTRLTVL.

The J gene is TRBJ1-1, the V gene TRBV7-2, with D unclear. V lost 4 bases, J lost 1 base, and 10 bases lay in between. Germline V gives CDR1 SGHTA, CDR2 FQGNSA. CDR3 length equals 14 residues. The CDR3 loop is CASSSQNQNTEAFF. The DNA of the CDR3 is TGTGCCAGCAGCTCACAGAATCAGAACACTGAAGCTTTCTTT.

This chain connects TRBV4-1 to TRBJ2-3; 8 nucleotides align to TRBD2. The CDR3 loop spans 15 amino acids. The ends lost 6 bases at V and 1 base at J; junction bases unmatched: 6. Germline V gene sequence: CDR1 MGHRA, CDR2 YSYEKL. The CDR3 DNA reads as TGCGCCAGCAGGCACGGGGGGGGTGGCACAGATACGCAGTATTTT. Its translation is CASRHGGGGTDTQYF.

The chain uses TRBV6-5 and TRBJ1-1, with 9 bases identical to TRBD1. Trimming at V came to 6 bases and at J to 2 bases, leaving 7 bases not matched to a gene. CDR3 length: 15 residues. CDR1 is MNHEY, CDR2 SVGAGI, per germline. The CDR3 coding sequence is TGTGCCAGCAGCAGACAGGGGGTCGTAAACACTGAAGCTTTCTTT. It yields the protein CASSRQGVVNTEAFF.

The CDR3 bases are TGCGCCAGCAGACTCGACAGGGGTACGGGTCCGAAGGCCTACGAGCAGTACTTC. It translates to CASRLDRGTGPKAYEQYF. The chain links TRBV10-2 to TRBJ2-7; 8 nucleotides agree with TRBD1. The CDR3 is made up of 18 amino acids. The junction had 18 bases not matched to a gene; V was cut back by 6 bases and J by 2 bases. Germline V gene sequence: CDR1 WSHSY, CDR2 SAAADI.

The rearrangement joins TRBV5-1 to TRBJ2-5; TRBD2 matches at 9 bases. CDR1 is SGHRS and CDR2 is YFSETQ in the germline V gene. The CDR3 length is 16 residues. Germline trimming cut 3 bases from V and 4 bases from J; bases unmatched to any gene: 10. Written as DNA, the CDR3 is TGCGCCAGCAGCTCGGGTCCGGGACTAGCAGGAGAGACCCAGTACTTC. Its protein product is CASSSGPGLAGETQYF.

The chain couples TRBV28 to TRBJ1-2, with D unresolved. Trimming removed 6 bases at V and 4 bases at J, with 18 bases between. The germline CDR1 and CDR2 sequences are MDHEN and SYDVKM. The CDR3 is 15 residues long. For the CDR3, the DNA is TGTGCCAGCAGCCCCCCGGGCACCCCGGGCTATGGCTACACCTTC. This encodes CASSPPGTPGYGYTF.